The 28 T cell receptor beta chains listed next were all sequenced from one sample in a study of blood T cell repertoires in COVID-19. Only in-frame clones appear in the TCRdb table, and some are missing; sequencing was by immunoSEQ multiplex PCR. The sample carries about 250,000 clones, approximately 88% recorded once. Input material: PBMCs or T cells enriched from blood (not recorded which). The receptors originated from a woman aged 40 to 50 who had been exposed to COVID-19.

This sequence joins TRBV7-9 and TRBJ1-2; 9 bases agree with TRBD1. The V segment lost 5 bases and the J segment 6 bases; nucleotides outside the gene matches: 10. CDR1 and CDR2 (germline): SEHNR, FQNEAQ (reference sequence). CDR3 size: 15 residues. CDR3: CASSQSTTGGDGYTF. The CDR3 DNA reads as TGTGCCAGCAGCCAGTCTACGACAGGGGGGGATGGCTACACCTTC.

A few counts support this clone. V is TRBV18 and J is TRBJ1-1; maybe TRBD1 (5 bases). Trimming pared 3 bases from V and 2 bases from J, leaving 13 bases between. The germline gives CDR1 KGHSH, CDR2 LQKENI. The CDR3 length is 15 residues. CDR3 coding DNA: TGTGCCAGCTCACCGGGGGGGGGAACCAACACTGAAGCTTTCTTT. Its translation: CASSPGGGTNTEAFF.

V is TRBV27 and J is TRBJ1-2, with 10 positions matching TRBD1. CDR3 length: 16 amino acids. Germline V gene sequence: CDR1 MNHEY, CDR2 SMNVEV (reference sequence). With 2 bases clipped from V and 2 bases from J, the junction kept 5 bases outside the gene matches. CDR3 sequence: CASSLTGTGVNYGYTF. In DNA form, the CDR3 reads TGTGCCAGCAGTTTAACCGGGACAGGGGTAAACTATGGCTACACCTTC.

This chain uses TRBV27 with TRBJ2-1; 8 nucleotides agree with TRBD2. The V segment lost 2 bases and the J segment 7 bases; nucleotides outside the gene matches: 7. Germline values: CDR1 MNHEY, CDR2 SMNVEV (reference sequence). This CDR3 spans 15 amino acids. In nucleotides, the CDR3 is TGTGCCAGCAGTTTAGGTCTAGCGGGTAAAAATGAGCAGTTCTTC. It encodes CASSLGLAGKNEQFF.

This chain connects TRBV19 to TRBJ1-3; 7 bases are shared with TRBD1. The CDR3 runs to 15 residues. CDR1 is LNHDA, CDR2 SQIVND, per germline (reference sequence). V trimming: 7 bases; J trimming: 4 bases; junction bases outside the gene matches: 10. The CDR3 spells CASTHRGIAGNTIYF. The CDR3 DNA follows: TGTGCCAGTACCCACAGGGGAATCGCGGGAAACACCATATATTTT.

This clone was detected only a few times. The chain combines TRBV7-9 with TRBJ2-1; the match to TRBD2 covers 9 bases. V was pared by 0 bases and J by 7 bases, with 4 bases of the junction left unmatched. Germline CDR1 reads SEHNR; CDR2 reads FQNEAQ (reference sequence). The CDR3 sequence is 15 residues long. Here the CDR3 DNA reads TGTGCCAGCAGCTTAGCGCGGCTAGCGGGAAATGAGCAGTTCTTC. This codes for CASSLARLAGNEQFF. Full variable domain (outside the CDR3, taken from reference TRBV7-9 and TRBJ2-1): DTGVSQNPRHKITKRGQNVTFRCDPISEHNRLYWYRQTLGQGPEFLTYFQNEAQLEKSRLLSDRFSAERPKGSFSTLEIQRTEQGDSAMYLCASSLARLAGNEQFFGPGTRLTVL.

The table lists this clone with a count of one. The V call is TRBV7-2, the J call TRBJ2-1; possible D gene TRBD2, 5 bases. CDR3 length equals 15 residues. With 1 base removed from V and 0 bases from J, the gap between germline ends came to 7 bases. Germline V gene sequence: CDR1 SGHTA, CDR2 FQGNSA. CDR3 loop: CASSLGGPSYNEQFF. CDR3 DNA sequence: TGTGCCAGCAGCTTAGGAGGGCCCTCCTACAATGAGCAGTTCTTC.

The chain couples TRBV28 to TRBJ1-2; no definite D call. The germline V and J ends were trimmed by 8 bases and 2 bases, with 15 bases remaining between them. The germline CDR1 and CDR2 sequences are MDHEN and SYDVKM. The CDR3 is 14 residues long. The CDR3 here is CASAGVRLNYGYTF. The CDR3 region has the DNA TGTGCCAGCGCAGGTGTACGGTTAAACTATGGCTACACCTTC.

This CDR3 reads CASSQGGGTQYF. For the CDR3, the DNA is TGTGCCAGCAGCCAAGGAGGAGGTACGCAGTATTTT. The chain has TRBV3-1 (or the pseudogene TRBV3-2) and TRBJ2-3; D possibly corresponds to TRBD2 (5 bases). Germline assignment: CDR1 LGHDT and CDR2 YNNKEL (reference sequence). Trimming removed 1 base at V and 8 bases at J, with 7 bases between. The CDR3 has 12 amino acids.

This clone was seen a single time. The chain carries TRBV9 and TRBJ1-3; D is perhaps TRBD1 (5 bases). The germline V gene encodes CDR1 SGDLS and CDR2 YYNGEE. V gave up 0 bases and J gave up 0 bases, with 13 bases separating them. The CDR3 totals 17 residues. The DNA for the CDR3 is TGTGCCAGCAGCGTAGTGGGAGGACAACTCTCTGGAAACACCATATATTTT. It is translated as CASSVVGGQLSGNTIYF.

This chain links TRBV3-1 (or the pseudogene TRBV3-2) with TRBJ1-1; 7 nucleotides match TRBD1. V was clipped by 0 bases and J by 4 bases; unmatched bases: 8. Germline V lookup: CDR1 LGHDT, CDR2 YNNKEL (reference sequence). There are 16 residues in the CDR3. The CDR3 DNA reads as TGTGCCAGCAGCCAAGATCACAGGGGACGGGGCACTGAAGCTTTCTTT. This gives the protein CASSQDHRGRGTEAFF.

CDR3 in amino acids: CASSAQGAVFYEQYF. CDR3 in DNA: TGTGCCAGCTCGGCGCAGGGGGCGGTGTTTTACGAGCAGTACTTC. The V gene is TRBV18, the J gene TRBJ2-7, with TRBD1 identical over 8 bases. This CDR3 is 15 amino acids long. V lost 6 bases to trimming and J lost 4 bases; unmatched junction nucleotides: 11. Germline assignment: CDR1 KGHSH and CDR2 LQKENI.

The J gene is TRBJ1-1, the V gene TRBV5-4, with D possibly matching TRBD1 (5 bases). The CDR3 runs to 13 residues. Looked up from germline, CDR1 is SGHNT and CDR2 is YYREEE (reference sequence). V dropped 2 bases and J dropped 4 bases, with 9 bases sitting between them. This chain's CDR3 is CASSFQGGTEAFF. The CDR3, as DNA: TGTGCCAGCAGCTTTCAGGGAGGCACTGAAGCTTTCTTT.

This clone was detected only once. The CDR3 end shows no conserved phenylalanine or tryptophan, and so a read error is likely. No DNA is shown, since the ends of the CDR3 on it are uncertain; the CDR3 is the one TCRdb lists. The V gene is TRBV3-1 (or the pseudogene TRBV3-2), the J gene TRBJ1-1. Germline lookup yields CDR1 LGHDT and CDR2 YNNKEL (reference sequence). A total of 11 residues make up the CDR3, ends included. CDR3 protein: CASSLESDTSL.

The J gene is TRBJ2-2, the V gene TRBV4-1; 10 nucleotides match TRBD2. The ends lost 0 bases at V and 7 bases at J; junction bases unmatched: 2. Germline-derived CDR1 and CDR2 are MGHRA and YSYEKL. This CDR3 has 15 residues. The CDR3: CASSQDGTSDGELFF. CDR3 bases: TGCGCCAGCAGCCAAGACGGGACTAGCGACGGGGAGCTGTTTTTT.

A single count supports this clone. A read error may produce the germline difference seen at one junction end. The chain is built from TRBV5-1 and TRBJ2-7, with a weak D call TRBD1 (5 bases). The CDR3 length is 13 residues. Germline V gives CDR1 SGHRS, CDR2 YFSETQ. The CDR3 DNA is TGCGCCAACAGCTTGATCCAGGGCTACGAGCAGTACTTC. It yields the protein CANSLIQGYEQYF.

The chain carries TRBV2 and TRBJ2-2; D remains unclear. The germline V and J ends were trimmed by 6 bases and 6 bases, with 8 bases remaining between them. This CDR3 contains 12 residues. The germline gives CDR1 SNHLY, CDR2 FYNNEI. Here the CDR3 DNA reads TGTGCCAGCAGGGAGTCACCCGGGGAGCTGTTTTTT. Residues: CASRESPGELFF.

This chain uses TRBV9 with TRBJ2-1, with D possibly TRBD2 on 6 matching bases. Germline CDR1 is SGDLS and CDR2 is YYNGEE. This CDR3 has 20 residues. V was cut by 4 bases and J by 9 bases, with 35 bases left in between. Here the CDR3 reads CASSPPPTGENRHERGEQFF. As DNA, the CDR3 is TGTGCCAGCAGCCCCCCCCCGACGGGAGAGAACCGACACGAGAGGGGTGAGCAGTTCTTC.

The chain couples TRBV28 to TRBJ1-2, with 8 positions matching TRBD1. CDR3 length equals 13 residues. The J segment lost 8 bases and the V segment lost 4 bases, leaving 6 bases of the junction unmatched. CDR1 is MDHEN, CDR2 SYDVKM, per germline. CDR3: CASSSQGVGGYTF. For the CDR3, the DNA is TGTGCCAGCAGTTCACAGGGGGTGGGCGGCTACACCTTC.

Worth noting for this clone: One end of the junction varies from germline; a read error may be responsible. V is TRBV5-1 and J is TRBJ1-1; a weak D match, TRBD1 (5 bases). Germline CDR1 SGHRS, CDR2 YFSETQ. The CDR3 extends over 15 amino acids. CDR3 amino acids: CASSLMKTGNTEAFF. CDR3 in DNA: TGTGCCAGCAGCCTAATGAAAACAGGGAACACTGAAGCTTTCTTT.

The chain recombines TRBV7-8 with TRBJ2-1; D is possibly TRBD2 (5 bases). Germline V gene data show CDR1 as SGHVS and CDR2 as FQNEAQ. V was clipped by 3 bases and J by 4 bases, with 10 bases between them. This CDR3 has 14 residues. The CDR3 reads CASSFRPGYNEQFF. The CDR3 bases are TGTGCCAGCAGCTTCCGTCCGGGGTACAATGAGCAGTTCTTC.

J is TRBJ1-5 and V is TRBV27; possible D gene TRBD1, 6 bases. V shed 6 bases and J shed 5 bases, with 14 bases lying between them. Germline values: CDR1 MNHEY, CDR2 SMNVEV (reference sequence). The CDR3 length is 14 residues. CDR3 coding DNA: TGTGCCAGCAGCATCGTAGGGGGTCATCAGCCCCAGCATTTT. Amino acid sequence: CASSIVGGHQPQHF.

The J gene is TRBJ1-2, the V gene TRBV28; 9 bases are shared with TRBD1. This CDR3 region has 15 residues. Germline-derived CDR1 and CDR2 are MDHEN and SYDVKM. The junction had 12 bases not matched to a gene; V was cut back by 7 bases and J by 6 bases. The CDR3 protein is CASKRDRASGNGYTF. The CDR3 coding sequence is TGTGCCAGCAAAAGGGACAGGGCATCAGGAAATGGCTACACCTTC.

The chain carries TRBV6-5 and TRBJ2-2, with D uncertain. Germline loops: CDR1 MNHEY, CDR2 SVGAGI. The CDR3 has 13 residues. Trimming shortened V by 0 bases and J by 9 bases, and 8 bases separated the two germline ends. This CDR3 reads CASSYSNGWELFF. CDR3 DNA sequence: TGTGCCAGCAGTTACTCGAACGGTTGGGAGCTGTTTTTT.

The chain links TRBV5-4 to TRBJ1-1; 10 nucleotides align to TRBD1. V shed 5 bases and J 5 bases; nucleotides not matched to a gene: 3. The V gene's germline CDR1 is SGHNT and CDR2 YYREEE (reference sequence). CDR3 length equals 13 residues. The CDR3 loop reads CASSPGQGTEAFF. CDR3 nucleotide sequence: TGTGCCAGCAGTCCGGGACAGGGGACTGAAGCTTTCTTT.

Only a few counts were recorded for this clone. The rearrangement links TRBV7-2 to TRBJ2-1; TRBD2 matches 9 bases. Trimming cost V 5 bases and J 11 bases; bases outside gene matches: 10. The length of the CDR3 is 14 residues. Germline assignment: CDR1 SGHTA and CDR2 FQGNSA. DNA of the CDR3: TGTGCCAGCAGCCCGCCTTCTAGCGGGGCTAAGCAGTTCTTC. Amino acids: CASSPPSSGAKQFF. Full variable domain (remainder filled in from reference TRBV7-2 and TRBJ2-1): GAGVSQSPSNKVTEKGKDVELRCDPISGHTALYWYRQSLGQGLEFLIYFQGNSAPDKSGLPSDRFSAERTGGSVSTLTIQRTQQEDSAVYLCASSPPSSGAKQFFGPGTRLTVL.

The chain uses TRBV7-2 and TRBJ2-1; TRBD2 might be the D (7 bases). Germline V lookup: CDR1 SGHTA, CDR2 FQGNSA. V was clipped by 5 bases and J by 4 bases, with 18 bases between them. This CDR3 region has 16 residues. Here the CDR3 reads CASSPWRAGTYNEQFF. The CDR3 DNA reads TGTGCCAGCAGCCCTTGGAGAGCGGGGACATACAATGAGCAGTTCTTC.

This clone was observed once. The rearrangement joins TRBV2 to TRBJ2-1; 8 nucleotides match TRBD1. CDR3 length: 15 amino acids. The germline gives CDR1 SNHLY, CDR2 FYNNEI. V shed 8 bases, J shed 8 bases, and the junction held 14 bases outside the gene matches. CDR3 coding DNA: TGTGCCAGCGGGGTGGACAGGGAAAATTGGGATGAGCAGTTCTTC. It yields the protein CASGVDRENWDEQFF. The complete variable domain, with remaining parts taken from reference TRBV2 and TRBJ2-1, reads EPEVTQTPSHQVTQMGQEVILRCVPISNHLYFYWYRQILGQKVEFLVSFYNNEISEKSEIFDDQFSVERPDGSNFTLKIRSTKLEDSAMYFCASGVDRENWDEQFFGPGTRLTVL.